These 30 T cell receptor beta chains share one sample of origin, sequenced in a study of OX40 agonist ivuxolimab in advanced cancers. Assay used: immunoSEQ multiplex PCR; TCRdb lists only in-frame clones, some missing. The sample includes tens of thousands of clones, about 83% of them seen just once. The input for sequencing was CD4+ or CD8+ T cells sorted from blood, taken in a trial of the OX40 agonist ivuxolimab. The receptors originated from an adult with an advanced solid tumor such as melanoma, head and neck, liver or kidney cancer.

V is TRBV5-4 and J is TRBJ2-5; 14 bases match TRBD2. Germline loops: CDR1 SGHNT, CDR2 YYREEE (reference sequence). V was pared by 0 bases and J by 2 bases, with 9 bases of the junction left unmatched. This CDR3 has 19 amino acids. As DNA, the CDR3 is TGTGCCAGCAGCTTGGTAAAGGGACTAGCGGGAGCGGAGCAAGAGACCCAGTACTTC. Its translation is CASSLVKGLAGAEQETQYF.

V is TRBV4-3 and J is TRBJ2-1, with D possibly matching TRBD2 (6 bases). V was cut by 0 bases and J by 14 bases, with 17 bases left in between. Germline CDR1 reads LGHNA; CDR2 reads YSLEER. The CDR3 is 14 amino acids. CDR3 DNA: TGCGCCAGCAGCCAAGAATCGCTAGCGATTATGAAGTTCTTC. Its translation is CASSQESLAIMKFF.

About this clone itself: Germline and junction disagree at one end, which may indicate a read error. V usage is TRBV9 and J usage is TRBJ2-3; TRBD2 might be the D (5 bases). The CDR3 covers 14 residues. CDR1 and CDR2 from the germline V gene are SGDLS and YYNGEE. The DNA of the CDR3 is TGTGCCAGCAGCGTAATGGCTAGCAAAGATACGCAGTATTTT. Protein product: CASSVMASKDTQYF.

V is TRBV9 and J is TRBJ2-5; D possibly corresponds to TRBD2 (5 bases). This CDR3 has 13 residues. Between the trimmed V and J ends, which lost 3 bases and 3 bases, there was a span of 9 bases. Germline V gene lookup returns CDR1 SGDLS and CDR2 YYNGEE. CDR3 coding DNA: TGTGCCAGCAGCGCGGGATCGAAAGAGACCCAGTACTTC. It codes for CASSAGSKETQYF.

The V and J genes are TRBV5-6 and TRBJ2-7; 11 bases match TRBD2. CDR1 and CDR2 (germline): SGHDT, YYEEEE. J gave up 2 bases and V 4 bases, and 8 bases lay outside the gene matches. CDR3 length equals 16 residues. CDR3 sequence reads: CASSLPGTSGPYEQYF. The CDR3 DNA reads as TGTGCCAGCAGCCTCCCCGGGACTAGCGGCCCCTACGAGCAGTACTTC.

This sequence joins TRBV11-1 and TRBJ2-3; D remains unclear. Trimming pared 7 bases from V and 0 bases from J, leaving 2 bases between. The CDR3 loop spans 11 amino acids. The germline CDR1 and CDR2 sequences are SGHAT and FQDESV (reference sequence). This chain's CDR3 is CASKSTDTQYF. The DNA of the CDR3 is TGTGCCAGCAAAAGCACAGATACGCAGTATTTT.

The rearrangement uses TRBV5-6 and TRBJ2-7; 9 nucleotides line up with TRBD1. The CDR3 loop spans 15 amino acids. Per the germline V gene, CDR1 is SGHDT and CDR2 is YYEEEE. Trimming removed 4 bases from V and 2 bases from J; junction bases left unmatched: 7. CDR3 DNA sequence: TGTGCCAGCAGCCGAGACCGGGACAGGGCCTACGAGCAGTACTTC. It codes for CASSRDRDRAYEQYF.

Only one count was recorded for this clone. The V gene is TRBV6-5, the J gene TRBJ2-7, with D maybe TRBD1 (6 bases). This CDR3 has 14 amino acids. Trimming took off 6 bases at V and 2 bases at J, with 14 bases between the two ends. Germline V gives CDR1 MNHEY, CDR2 SVGAGI. This chain's CDR3 is CASSLQDSPYEQYF. The CDR3 DNA reads TGTGCCAGCAGCTTACAGGACAGCCCCTACGAGCAGTACTTC.

This chain connects TRBV4-3 to TRBJ2-5; tentative D call: TRBD1 (6 bases). Germline V gene lookup returns CDR1 LGHNA and CDR2 YSLEER. The CDR3 length is 14 residues. Deletions cut 2 bases from V and 5 bases from J, with 12 bases between. The CDR3: CASSQRQAGETQYF. The CDR3 DNA is TGCGCCAGCAGCCAACGACAGGCTGGTGAGACCCAGTACTTC.

The chain uses TRBV5-6 and TRBJ2-1, with D tentatively TRBD1 (5 bases). Germline V lookup: CDR1 SGHDT, CDR2 YYEEEE. With 5 bases removed from V and 2 bases from J, the gap between germline ends came to 11 bases. This CDR3 contains 14 residues. The CDR3 sequence: CASRGQGAYNEQFF. CDR3 DNA: TGTGCCAGCAGGGGTCAAGGGGCCTACAATGAGCAGTTCTTC.

The rearrangement joins TRBV6-4 to TRBJ2-3; D might be TRBD1 (6 bases). V shed 4 bases and J shed 0 bases, with 11 bases lying between them. The germline V gene has CDR1 MRHNA and CDR2 SNTAGT. The CDR3 covers 15 residues. The CDR3 sequence is CASSGQGSSTDTQYF. Here the CDR3 DNA reads TGTGCCAGCAGTGGTCAGGGGAGTAGCACAGATACGCAGTATTTT.

V usage is TRBV5-1 and J usage is TRBJ1-1, with D hard to call. V dropped 2 bases and J dropped 1 base, with 12 bases sitting between them. This CDR3 has 15 residues. Per germline, CDR1 SGHRS and CDR2 YFSETQ. The DNA for the CDR3 is TGCGCCAGCAGCTTACTCGCTGTGAAGAACACTGAAGCTTTCTTT. Its translation: CASSLLAVKNTEAFF.

In DNA form, the CDR3 reads TGTGCCAGCAGCCCCACTGCGCCAATGAACACTGAAGCTTTCTTT. Translating gives CASSPTAPMNTEAFF. The chain carries TRBV6-6 and TRBJ1-1, with unresolved D. The CDR3 sequence is 15 residues long. The V end was cut by 6 bases, the J end by 0 bases, with 14 bases between. Germline CDR1 and CDR2: MNHNY and SVGAGI (reference sequence).

The CDR3 is CASSPKGGRPQHF. CDR3 coding DNA: TGTGCCAGCAGTCCCAAAGGAGGGAGGCCCCAGCATTTT. The V gene is TRBV27, the J gene TRBJ1-5; no reliable D call. This CDR3 comprises 13 residues. V dropped 5 bases and J dropped 9 bases, with 14 bases sitting between them. CDR1 is MNHEY and CDR2 is SMNVEV in the germline V gene (reference sequence).

This chain uses TRBV4-3 with TRBJ2-7, with 11 bases fitting TRBD1. Trimming cost V 1 base and J 5 bases; bases outside gene matches: 4. Germline-derived CDR1 and CDR2 are LGHNA and YSLEER. The CDR3 covers 15 residues. The CDR3 spells CASSQGDRGSHEQYF. CDR3 in DNA: TGCGCCAGCAGCCAAGGGGACAGGGGGTCCCACGAGCAGTACTTC.

This clone occurred a few times. The chain links TRBV6-5 to TRBJ1-6; 7 bases fit TRBD1. With V trimmed by 5 bases and J by 7 bases, 2 bases remained unmatched. The CDR3 spans 13 residues. Germline values: CDR1 MNHEY, CDR2 SVGAGI. CDR3 residues: CASSDRENSPLHF. CDR3 in DNA: TGTGCCAGCAGTGACAGGGAAAATTCACCCCTCCACTTT.

V gene TRBV19 combines with J gene TRBJ2-7, with D tentatively TRBD1 (5 bases). Trimming shortened V by 8 bases and J by 5 bases, and 13 bases separated the two germline ends. CDR3 length equals 12 residues. CDR1 is LNHDA and CDR2 is SQIVND in the germline V gene (reference sequence). The CDR3 protein is CASGARRDEQYF. CDR3 bases: TGTGCCAGTGGGGCCAGAAGGGACGAGCAGTACTTC.

The chain links TRBV6-6 to TRBJ2-7, with 8 bases fitting TRBD1. The length of the CDR3 is 15 residues. The germline gives CDR1 MNHNY, CDR2 SVGAGI (reference sequence). Trimming at V came to 0 bases and at J to 3 bases, leaving 4 bases not matched to a gene. CDR3 amino acids: CASSYSGTGNYEQYF. In DNA, the CDR3 is TGTGCCAGCAGTTACTCCGGGACAGGCAACTACGAGCAGTACTTC.

This clone was detected once. This chain connects TRBV30 to TRBJ1-2; D call uncertain. The CDR3 is 13 residues long. Trimming cost V 4 bases and J 1 base, with 10 bases left between them. Germline CDR1 reads GTSNPN; CDR2 reads SVGIG (reference sequence). The CDR3 DNA sequence: TGTGCCTGGAACCTTGGAGTTAACTATGGCTACACCTTC. Translated, it gives CAWNLGVNYGYTF.

V gene TRBV9 combines with J gene TRBJ1-2; tentative D call: TRBD1 (6 bases). This CDR3 contains 16 residues. The V end lost 4 bases, the J end lost 5 bases, and 21 bases lay between the germline ends. Germline values: CDR1 SGDLS, CDR2 YYNGEE. CDR3 sequence: CASSTFPPGGGYGYTF. CDR3 in DNA: TGTGCCAGCAGCACCTTCCCCCCGGGGGGCGGGTATGGCTACACCTTC.

V is TRBV6-1 and J is TRBJ2-6; the match to TRBD1 covers 7 bases. CDR3 length: 15 residues. With 1 base clipped from V and 12 bases from J, the junction kept 9 bases outside the gene matches. Germline loops: CDR1 MNHNS, CDR2 SASEGT. CDR3 DNA: TGTGCCAGCAGTGAAGAAGGGGGCGTCTCCCTCGTCCTGACTTTC. Its translation: CASSEEGGVSLVLTF.

This clone was seen more than once but under ten times. The rearrangement joins TRBV9 to TRBJ2-3; 12 positions agree with TRBD2. The CDR3 extends over 17 amino acids. The germline V gene encodes CDR1 SGDLS and CDR2 YYNGEE. V trimming: 0 bases; J trimming: 2 bases; junction bases outside the gene matches: 4. CDR3 DNA sequence: TGTGCCAGCAGCGTAGAAACTAGCGGGAGGCTCACAGATACGCAGTATTTT. It encodes CASSVETSGRLTDTQYF. The entire variable domain, with the rest obtained from reference TRBV9 and TRBJ2-3, is as follows: DSGVTQTPKHLITATGQRVTLRCSPRSGDLSVYWYQQSLDQGLQFLIQYYNGEERAKGNILERFSAQQFPDLHSELNLSSLELGDSALYFCASSVETSGRLTDTQYFGPGTRLTVL.

The V call is TRBV10-3, the J call TRBJ1-4; no clear D. The V gene lost 6 bases and the J gene lost 2 bases, with 4 bases spanning the gap. The germline gives CDR1 ENHRY, CDR2 SYGVKD. The length of the CDR3 is 12 residues. The CDR3 sequence is CAIRGTNEKLFF. Written as DNA, the CDR3 is TGTGCCATCAGGGGGACTAATGAAAAACTGTTTTTT.

The V gene is TRBV9, the J gene TRBJ2-7; tentative D call: TRBD2 (6 bases). CDR3 length: 13 residues. Trimming stripped 0 bases from V and 6 bases from J, with 10 bases between. Germline CDR1 is SGDLS and CDR2 is YYNGEE. This CDR3 is CASSVEGGPEQYF. DNA of the CDR3: TGTGCCAGCAGCGTAGAAGGAGGGCCCGAGCAGTACTTC.

In its sample, this clone was seen a few times. This chain uses TRBV6-5 with TRBJ2-7; D is ambiguous. This CDR3 spans 9 amino acids. Trimming pared 8 bases from V and 5 bases from J, leaving 4 bases between. Per germline, CDR1 MNHEY and CDR2 SVGAGI. CDR3 bases: TGTGCCAGCGACCACGAGCAGTACTTC. Amino acid sequence: CASDHEQYF.

The gene calls are TRBV6-1 and TRBJ2-1, with 7 bases aligning to TRBD2. The length of the CDR3 is 15 residues. V was clipped by 2 bases and J by 2 bases; unmatched bases: 3. The germline gives CDR1 MNHNS, CDR2 SASEGT. As DNA, the CDR3 is TGTGCCAGCAGTGAATTTGGGGGGGCCTACAATGAGCAGTTCTTC. Amino acid sequence: CASSEFGGAYNEQFF.

The chain links TRBV13 to TRBJ2-7; 7 nucleotides agree with TRBD1. Unmatched junction bases numbered 8, after V lost 4 bases and J lost 5 bases. The CDR3 runs to 14 residues. The germline V gene encodes CDR1 PRHDT and CDR2 FYEKMQ (reference sequence). DNA for the CDR3: TGTGCCAGCAGCTCTCGGACAGGATACAACGAGCAGTACTTC. Translated: CASSSRTGYNEQYF.

This rearrangement joins TRBV4-1 to TRBJ2-7, with TRBD2 matching 7 bases. J gave up 4 bases and V 0 bases, and 6 bases lay outside the gene matches. Germline V lookup: CDR1 MGHRA, CDR2 YSYEKL. This CDR3 region has 15 residues. The CDR3 DNA reads TGCGCCAGCAGCCAAGATCCGGGGGGTGTTTACGAGCAGTACTTC. Protein sequence: CASSQDPGGVYEQYF.

This chain connects TRBV11-3 to TRBJ1-1; no firm D call. The CDR3 extends over 15 amino acids. Trimming stripped 2 bases from V and 0 bases from J, with 10 bases between. Per germline, CDR1 SGHNT and CDR2 YENEEA. The CDR3 is CASSLPGRVNTEAFF. For the CDR3, the DNA is TGTGCCAGCAGCTTACCAGGACGGGTGAACACTGAAGCTTTCTTT.

V usage is TRBV7-6 and J usage is TRBJ2-7; maybe TRBD2 (5 bases). Germline V gives CDR1 SGHVS, CDR2 FNYEAQ. With 5 bases removed from V and 5 bases from J, the gap between germline ends came to 25 bases. CDR3 length: 17 amino acids. The CDR3 sequence is CASSPYIGGRVKDEQYF. The CDR3 coding sequence is TGTGCCAGCAGCCCTTATATAGGAGGTAGGGTGAAGGACGAGCAGTACTTC.